This TCR beta chain is from a study of cytomegalovirus exposure and HLA in healthy donors. This PCR relied on a set of 60 Vbeta primers and 13 Jbeta primers. Clones were sequenced by immunoSEQ multiplex PCR, and TCRdb holds only the in-frame ones, with some missing. The sample has about 170,000 clones, around 80% seen once. Sample: PBMCs. This TCR came from a female donor in good health and CMV-seronegative.

CDR3 nucleotides: TGTGCCAGCAGCCTCACGGGGTCCCACTCTGGAAACACCATATATTTT. Its translation: CASSLTGSHSGNTIYF. The chain links TRBV5-5 to TRBJ1-3; D is unclear. The CDR3 spans 16 residues. Germline V gives CDR1 SGHKS, CDR2 YYEKEE (reference sequence). Trimming cost V 4 bases and J 0 bases, with 14 bases left between them.